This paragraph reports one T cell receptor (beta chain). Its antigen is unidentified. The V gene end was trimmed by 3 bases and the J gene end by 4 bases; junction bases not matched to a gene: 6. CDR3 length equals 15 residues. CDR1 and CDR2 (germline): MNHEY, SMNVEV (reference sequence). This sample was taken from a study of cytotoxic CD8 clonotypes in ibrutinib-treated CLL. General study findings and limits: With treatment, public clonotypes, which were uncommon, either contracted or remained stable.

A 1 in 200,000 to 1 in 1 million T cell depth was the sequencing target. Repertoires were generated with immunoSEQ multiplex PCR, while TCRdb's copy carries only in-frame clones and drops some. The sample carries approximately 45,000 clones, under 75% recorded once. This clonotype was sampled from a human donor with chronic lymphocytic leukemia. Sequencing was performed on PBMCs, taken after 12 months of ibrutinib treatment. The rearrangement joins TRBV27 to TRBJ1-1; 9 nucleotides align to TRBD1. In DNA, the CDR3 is TGTGCCAGCAGTTTGGGGTGGACAGGGGTCACTGAAGCTTTCTTT. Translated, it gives CASSLGWTGVTEAFF.